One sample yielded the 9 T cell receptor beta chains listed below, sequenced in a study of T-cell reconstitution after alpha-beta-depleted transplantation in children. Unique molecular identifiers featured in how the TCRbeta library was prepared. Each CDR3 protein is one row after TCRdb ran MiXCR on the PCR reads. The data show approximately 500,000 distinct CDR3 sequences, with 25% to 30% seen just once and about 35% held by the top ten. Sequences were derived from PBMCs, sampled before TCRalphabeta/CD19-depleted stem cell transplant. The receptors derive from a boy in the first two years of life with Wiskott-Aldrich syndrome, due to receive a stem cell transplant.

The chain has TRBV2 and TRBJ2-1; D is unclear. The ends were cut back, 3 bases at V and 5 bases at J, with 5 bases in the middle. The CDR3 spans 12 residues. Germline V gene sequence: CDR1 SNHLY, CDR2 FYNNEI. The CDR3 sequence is CASSDGNNEQFF. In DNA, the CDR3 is TGTGCCAGCAGTGACGGTAACAATGAGCAGTTCTTC.

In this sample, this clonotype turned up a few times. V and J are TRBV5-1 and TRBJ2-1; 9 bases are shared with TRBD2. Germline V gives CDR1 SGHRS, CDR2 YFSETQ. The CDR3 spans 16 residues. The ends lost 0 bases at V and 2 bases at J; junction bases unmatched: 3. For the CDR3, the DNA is TGCGCCAGCAGCTTGGGGCGACTAGCGGCCTACAATGAGCAGTTCTTC. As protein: CASSLGRLAAYNEQFF. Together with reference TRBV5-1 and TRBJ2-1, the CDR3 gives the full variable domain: KAGVTQTPRYLIKTRGQQVTLSCSPISGHRSVSWYQQTPGQGLQFLFEYFSETQRNKGNFPGRFSGRQFSNSRSEMNVSTLELGDSALYLCASSLGRLAAYNEQFFGPGTRLTVL.

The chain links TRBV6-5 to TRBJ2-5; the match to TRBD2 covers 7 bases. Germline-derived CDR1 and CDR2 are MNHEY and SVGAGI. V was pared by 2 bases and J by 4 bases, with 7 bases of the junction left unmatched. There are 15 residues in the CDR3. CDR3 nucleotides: TGTGCCAGCAGTTACGGGGGGGAGACGGTAGAGACCCAGTACTTC. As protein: CASSYGGETVETQYF.

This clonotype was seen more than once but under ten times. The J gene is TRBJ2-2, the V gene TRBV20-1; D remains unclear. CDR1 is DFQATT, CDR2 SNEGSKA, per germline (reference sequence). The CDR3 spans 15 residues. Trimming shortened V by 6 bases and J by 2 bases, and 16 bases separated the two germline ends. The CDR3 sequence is CSARNSRSNTGELFF. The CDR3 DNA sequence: TGCAGTGCGAGAAATAGCAGATCCAACACCGGGGAGCTGTTTTTT.

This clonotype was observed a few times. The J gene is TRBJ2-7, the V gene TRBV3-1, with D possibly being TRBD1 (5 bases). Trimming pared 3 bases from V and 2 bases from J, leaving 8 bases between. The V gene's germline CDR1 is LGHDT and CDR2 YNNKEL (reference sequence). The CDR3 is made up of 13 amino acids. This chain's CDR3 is CASSQSTAYEQYF. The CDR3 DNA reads TGTGCCAGCAGCCAGTCGACAGCCTACGAGCAGTACTTC.

The CDR3 nucleotides read TGTGCCAGCAGCTTAGTCGGCCAGGGGTTCACAGATACGCAGTATTTT. Translated, it gives CASSLVGQGFTDTQYF. This chain links TRBV7-6 with TRBJ2-3; a weak D match, TRBD1 (6 bases). This CDR3 has 16 amino acids. CDR1 is SGHVS and CDR2 is FNYEAQ in the germline V gene. The V and J ends lost 1 base and 2 bases respectively, with 13 bases between them.

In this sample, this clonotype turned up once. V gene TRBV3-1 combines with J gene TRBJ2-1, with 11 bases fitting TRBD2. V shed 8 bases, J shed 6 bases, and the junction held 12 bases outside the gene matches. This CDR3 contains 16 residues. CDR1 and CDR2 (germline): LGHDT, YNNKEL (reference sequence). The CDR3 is CASAPQGSGRGNEQFF. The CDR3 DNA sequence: TGTGCCAGCGCCCCTCAGGGTAGCGGGAGGGGCAATGAGCAGTTCTTC.

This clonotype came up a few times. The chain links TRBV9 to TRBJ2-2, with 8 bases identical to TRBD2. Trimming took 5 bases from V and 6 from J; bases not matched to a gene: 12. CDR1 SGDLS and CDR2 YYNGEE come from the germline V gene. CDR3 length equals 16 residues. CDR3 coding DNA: TGTGCCAGCAGTGTTACTTCCGGGACTAGTCCCGGGGAGCTGTTTTTT. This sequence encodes CASSVTSGTSPGELFF.

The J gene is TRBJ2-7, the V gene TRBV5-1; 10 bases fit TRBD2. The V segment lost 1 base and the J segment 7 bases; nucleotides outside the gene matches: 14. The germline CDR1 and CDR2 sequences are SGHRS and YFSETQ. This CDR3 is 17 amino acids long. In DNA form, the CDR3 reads TGCGCCAGCAGCTTGATGCTAGCGGGAGTGTCTATGGGAGAGCAGTACTTC. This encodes CASSLMLAGVSMGEQYF.